This T cell receptor beta chain derives from a study of human T cells and chemical hapten exposure listed by TCRdb under 2021. About the full investigation: For sensitization, 2% DPC in acetone was applied to a roughly 2 cm by roughly 2 cm area of upper inner arm skin. Patients additionally received weekly therapeutic DPC doses to the scalp throughout the approximately 24-week study period. Patch testing was done on the upper back using Finn chambers containing 0.01% DPC, and results were scored after 6 days according to International Contact Dermatitis Research Group standards. Most of the patients in the cohort were female, and the cohort covered alopecia areata with under or over 50% scalp involvement, alopecia totalis and alopecia universalis. The libraries were sequenced as a pool, and the TCR yield per sample differed mostly because of small variations in library volumes within the pool. Peripheral blood TCR repertoire changes were tracked in vivo in alopecia patients during primary and secondary sensitization to the hapten diphenylcyclopropenone (DPC). Blood samples were taken from patients before sensitization (week 0) and at 2, 6 and about 24 weeks after DPC sensitization. For TCR sequencing, blood came from about 29 alopecia patients at anywhere from one to four time points (pre-sensitization, 2, 6 and 24 weeks). Results the study describes overall, beyond this receptor: After repeated subsampling, changes were observed in the strength of the expansion versus patch-test correlation and in the threshold at which the correlation became significant. Compared with pre-sensitization or healthy control sets, expanded TCRs formed significantly more large CDR3 similarity clusters, which is consistent with antigen-driven responses. DPC sensitization did not change how many TCRs were above 1 in 1000 frequency, and no evidence was found of alterations in global repertoire structure. Patch test score correlated positively with the number of PT1 expanded TCRs, reaching significance at thresholds 8, 16 and 32 but not at 4. Because all patients had alopecia, a presumed autoimmune disease, the immune response of the patients might differ from that of healthy individuals.

Regarding this clonotype: The specificity of this receptor is unknown. No per-base quality is available; no much larger clone lies one base away.

The time point label, read with the paper, signifies: patch test 2, 6 weeks after DPC sensitization. Taken with the paper, the label for treatment or condition translates to: therapeutic diphenylcyclopropenone sensitization with weekly scalp DPC. At each patch-test visit, blood was drawn before the patch test was applied. Eligible patients were aged 18 to 70, diagnosed with alopecia, deemed suitable for DPC therapy, and excluded if pregnant. Total RNA was extracted from unfractionated whole blood that had been collected in Tempus Blood RNA tubes. The library was made by RACE. The instrument was a NextSeq 500. Library preparation attached unique molecular identifiers to individual cDNA molecules for quantitative, reproducible TCR counting. Each blood RNA sample was used to sequence both TCR alpha and TCR beta chains. Turning to the authors' computational methods: A median of roughly 100,000 TCRs per sample was observed, with a range of about 20,000 to 700,000. The Decombinator software suite was used to annotate V, J and CDR3 in the TCR reads. To make PS versus PT1 abundance plots, every sample was subsampled to the same number of TCRs (28,000). TCRs were defined as expanded if absent before sensitization and observed at least eight times at the 2-week time point. TCRdb reworked the public reads: Q25 trimming with fastp, MiXCR clone assembly, productive beta chains retained. Rows are combined by CDR3 protein, so each entry shows the most common genes and DNA. V and J calls and clone size were set by TCRdb, not the authors. For this sample there are about 140,000 distinct CDR3 sequences; approximately 12% appear just once. The biggest ten clones account for about 1.4% of the sample.

The source is a woman aged 45 to 65 with alopecia areata. Some clones in this sample may be carry-over from other donors' samples. The source material was whole blood, sampled in connection with sensitization to the hapten diphenylcyclopropenone (DPC).

The CDR3 sequence is CSVGETEAFF. The DNA is TGCAGCGTTGGAGAGACTGAAGCTTTCTTT. Recombination linked TRBV29-1 to TRBJ1-1, with the D gene call left open. V is cut by 4 bases and J by 5 bases, and the space between the germline ends is 5 bases. The CDR3 starts with the cysteine, ends with the phenylalanine, and has 10 residues. Only CDR3 DNA is held: 30 bases, read in frame from base 1. The germline V gene sets CDR1 to SQVTM and CDR2 to ANQGSEA.